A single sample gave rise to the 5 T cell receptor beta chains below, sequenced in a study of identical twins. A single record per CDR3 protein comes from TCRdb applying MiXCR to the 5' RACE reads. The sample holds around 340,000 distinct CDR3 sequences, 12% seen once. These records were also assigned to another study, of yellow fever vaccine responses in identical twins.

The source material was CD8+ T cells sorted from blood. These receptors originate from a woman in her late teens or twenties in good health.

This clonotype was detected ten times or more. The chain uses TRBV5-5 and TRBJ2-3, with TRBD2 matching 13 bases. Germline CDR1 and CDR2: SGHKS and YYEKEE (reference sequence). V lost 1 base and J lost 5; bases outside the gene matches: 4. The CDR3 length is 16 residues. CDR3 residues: CASSLTSGGVRDTQYF. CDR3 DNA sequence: TGTGCCAGCAGCTTGACTAGCGGGGGGGTCCGAGATACGCAGTATTTT.

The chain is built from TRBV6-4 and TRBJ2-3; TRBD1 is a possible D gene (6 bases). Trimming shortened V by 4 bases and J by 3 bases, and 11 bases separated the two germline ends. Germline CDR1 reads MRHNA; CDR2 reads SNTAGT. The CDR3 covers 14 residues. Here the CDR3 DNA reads TGTGCCAGCAGTGCCCACAGGGAAACAGATACGCAGTATTTT. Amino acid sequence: CASSAHRETDTQYF.

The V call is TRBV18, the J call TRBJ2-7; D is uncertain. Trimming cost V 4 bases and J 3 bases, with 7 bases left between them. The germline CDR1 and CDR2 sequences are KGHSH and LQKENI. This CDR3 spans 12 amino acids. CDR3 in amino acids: CASSQAHYEQYF. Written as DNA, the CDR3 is TGTGCCAGCTCACAAGCCCACTACGAGCAGTACTTC.

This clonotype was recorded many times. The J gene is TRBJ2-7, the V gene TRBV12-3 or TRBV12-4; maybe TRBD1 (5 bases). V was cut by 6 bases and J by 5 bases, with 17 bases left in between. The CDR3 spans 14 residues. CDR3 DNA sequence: TGTGCCAGCAGCCAGGGCCACGCTCCTAACGAGCAGTACTTC. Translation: CASSQGHAPNEQYF.

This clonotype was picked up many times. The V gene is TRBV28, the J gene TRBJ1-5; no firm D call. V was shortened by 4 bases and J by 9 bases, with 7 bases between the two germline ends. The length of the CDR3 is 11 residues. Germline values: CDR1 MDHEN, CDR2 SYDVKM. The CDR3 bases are TGTGCCAGCAGTTCGGCTCCGCCCCAGCATTTT. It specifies CASSSAPPQHF.